The 30 T cell receptor beta chains reported below all come from one sample, sequenced in a study of cytomegalovirus exposure and HLA in healthy donors. The PCR contained 60 Vbeta and 13 Jbeta primers. Measured with immunoSEQ multiplex PCR; TCRdb has only the in-frame clones, and not every one. Among 200,000 or so clones, roughly four fifths were seen once, and the ten largest hold roughly 0.097%. Sequencing was performed on PBMCs. Receptor source: a boy aged 2 to 10 in good health and CMV-seronegative.

The chain combines TRBV6-6 with TRBJ1-2; D is perhaps TRBD1 (6 bases). CDR1 is MNHNY and CDR2 is SVGAGI in the germline V gene (reference sequence). V gave up 6 bases and J gave up 4 bases, with 12 bases separating them. The CDR3 length is 13 residues. The CDR3 DNA reads TGTGCCAGCAGGCCAGGGGTTGGCTATGGCTACACCTTC. Protein: CASRPGVGYGYTF.

The chain links TRBV2 to TRBJ1-4, with 7 bases lining up with TRBD1. CDR3 length: 18 residues. V shed 6 bases and J 6 bases; nucleotides not matched to a gene: 19. CDR1 and CDR2 (germline): SNHLY, FYNNEI. CDR3 DNA: TGTGCCAGCAGCCTTGGACAGGAACGGGTTTTTTTTTATGAAAAACTGTTTTTT. Residues: CASSLGQERVFFYEKLFF.

V and J are TRBV4-1 and TRBJ1-2; D not resolved. The CDR3 sequence is 14 residues long. Germline CDR1 MGHRA, CDR2 YSYEKL. Trimming pared 1 base from V and 2 bases from J, leaving 8 bases between. The CDR3, as DNA: TGCGCCAGCAGCCAAGGACTGAACAACTATGGCTACACCTTC. This sequence encodes CASSQGLNNYGYTF.

This clone appeared a single time. The chain has TRBV19 and TRBJ1-1; 7 nucleotides line up with TRBD1. Germline V gene data show CDR1 as LNHDA and CDR2 as SQIVND (reference sequence). V was clipped by 6 bases and J by 4 bases; unmatched bases: 2. CDR3 size: 12 residues. Here the CDR3 DNA reads TGTGCCAGTAGCCAGGGGGGCACTGAAGCTTTCTTT. Protein sequence: CASSQGGTEAFF.

This chain connects TRBV27 to TRBJ2-3; 7 bases match TRBD1. Losses at the gene ends were 5 bases for V and 2 bases for J; bases not matched to a gene: 7. CDR1 is MNHEY and CDR2 is SMNVEV in the germline V gene (reference sequence). This CDR3 has 15 amino acids. This CDR3 is CASSERQGVTDTQYF. In DNA form, the CDR3 reads TGTGCCAGCAGTGAGCGACAGGGTGTCACAGATACGCAGTATTTT.

This chain connects TRBV27 to TRBJ1-1; D uncertain. Looked up from germline, CDR1 is MNHEY and CDR2 is SMNVEV (reference sequence). This CDR3 has 13 residues. The V end was cut by 3 bases, the J end by 4 bases, with 9 bases between. This chain's CDR3 is CASSFNSGTEAFF. CDR3 DNA: TGTGCCAGCAGTTTTAACAGCGGCACTGAAGCTTTCTTT.

Only a few counts were recorded for this clone. The sample has other DNA sequences that encode this CDR3 too. The V and J genes are TRBV5-1 and TRBJ1-1, with a weak D call TRBD1 (6 bases). Deletions cut 4 bases from V and 0 bases from J, with 10 bases between. The germline gives CDR1 SGHRS, CDR2 YFSETQ. There are 14 residues in the CDR3. The CDR3 loop reads CASSLQGMNTEAFF. The CDR3 region has the DNA TGCGCCAGCAGCCTGCAGGGGATGAACACTGAAGCTTTCTTT.

This clone appeared once. This chain joins TRBV5-1 and TRBJ1-6, with D unclear. With 5 bases removed from V and 6 bases from J, the gap between germline ends came to 15 bases. The CDR3 is 15 amino acids. Per the germline V gene, CDR1 is SGHRS and CDR2 is YFSETQ. The CDR3 DNA sequence: TGCGCCAGCAGTATCCGGGAGATTTCTAATTCACCCCTCCACTTT. Protein product: CASSIREISNSPLHF.

The rearrangement joins TRBV19 to TRBJ2-1; possibly TRBD2 for D (6 bases). Trimming removed 7 bases from V and 0 bases from J, with 16 bases in between. CDR1 is LNHDA, CDR2 SQIVND, per germline (reference sequence). This CDR3 comprises 16 residues. In DNA, the CDR3 is TGTGCCAGTAACCATCCGGGACTGAGCTCCTACAATGAGCAGTTCTTC. This gives the protein CASNHPGLSSYNEQFF.

This clone was detected a few times. The chain employs TRBV7-8 and TRBJ2-2; 9 bases agree with TRBD1. Germline CDR1 SGHVS, CDR2 FQNEAQ. This CDR3 contains 17 residues. The ends lost 5 bases at V and 2 bases at J; junction bases unmatched: 9. CDR3 DNA sequence: TGTGCCAGCAGCCCCAAACAGGGGGCAACAAACACCGGGGAGCTGTTTTTT. The encoded protein is CASSPKQGATNTGELFF.

The chain is built from TRBV7-9 and TRBJ2-7; D is unresolved. Germline V gives CDR1 SEHNR, CDR2 FQNEAQ (reference sequence). This CDR3 has 14 residues. V lost 5 bases and J lost 4, with 15 bases in between. CDR3 region: CASSPENLHYEQYF. Written as DNA, the CDR3 is TGTGCCAGCAGCCCAGAAAACCTCCATTACGAGCAGTACTTC.

The rearrangement uses TRBV5-4 and TRBJ2-7, with 8 bases fitting TRBD1. Germline V lookup: CDR1 SGHNT, CDR2 YYREEE (reference sequence). CDR3 length: 16 residues. Trimming took 0 bases from V and 4 from J; bases not matched to a gene: 9. The CDR3 DNA is TGTGCCAGCAGCTTGGCCGGGACAGGTTTGACATACGAGCAGTACTTC. Amino acid sequence: CASSLAGTGLTYEQYF.

CDR3 sequence: CASSLGVGNTEAFF. As DNA, the CDR3 is TGTGCCAGCAGCTTAGGGGTCGGGAACACTGAAGCTTTCTTT. This rearrangement joins TRBV5-8 to TRBJ1-1, with a tentative D call TRBD1 (5 bases). V was cut by 2 bases and J by 1 base, with 9 bases left in between. Germline CDR1 SGHTS, CDR2 YDEGEE. This CDR3 is built from 14 residues.

CDR3 sequence reads: CASSLGQGEGGYTF. CDR3 bases: TGTGCCAGCAGCCTTGGACAGGGAGAAGGGGGCTACACCTTC. The V and J genes are TRBV7-9 and TRBJ1-2; 8 nucleotides agree with TRBD1. The CDR3 contains 14 residues. V lost 5 bases to trimming and J lost 8 bases; unmatched junction nucleotides: 10. Per the germline V gene, CDR1 is SEHNR and CDR2 is FQNEAQ (reference sequence).

The chain combines TRBV11-2 with TRBJ1-4; the match to TRBD1 covers 10 bases. V lost 6 bases to trimming and J lost 7 bases; unmatched junction nucleotides: 11. Germline-derived CDR1 and CDR2 are SGHAT and FQNNGV. This CDR3 spans 16 amino acids. CDR3 sequence reads: CASRSLPRDRGEKLFF. CDR3 DNA sequence: TGTGCCAGCAGATCCTTACCCCGGGACAGGGGTGAAAAACTGTTTTTT.

The chain uses TRBV5-6 and TRBJ2-3; no clear D gene. Germline-derived CDR1 and CDR2 are SGHDT and YYEEEE. V was shortened by 3 bases and J by 2 bases, with 7 bases between the two germline ends. The CDR3 spans 13 residues. For the CDR3, the DNA is TGTGCCAGCAGCTCCCGTAACACAGATACGCAGTATTTT. It codes for CASSSRNTDTQYF. Full variable domain (outside the CDR3, taken from reference TRBV5-6 and TRBJ2-3): DAGVTQSPTHLIKTRGQQVTLRCSPKSGHDTVSWYQQALGQGPQFIFQYYEEEERQRGNFPDRFSGHQFPNYSSELNVNALLLGDSALYLCASSSRNTDTQYFGPGTRLTVL.

In DNA, the CDR3 is TGTGCCAGCAGCCCACAGGGCTATGGCTACACCTTC. The encoded protein is CASSPQGYGYTF. The genes are TRBV7-2 and TRBJ1-2; TRBD1 might be the D (6 bases). With 5 bases removed from V and 4 bases from J, the gap between germline ends came to 8 bases. CDR1 and CDR2 from the germline V gene are SGHTA and FQGNSA. There are 12 residues in the CDR3. Full variable domain (missing parts from reference TRBV7-2 and TRBJ1-2): GAGVSQSPSNKVTEKGKDVELRCDPISGHTALYWYRQSLGQGLEFLIYFQGNSAPDKSGLPSDRFSAERTGGSVSTLTIQRTQQEDSAVYLCASSPQGYGYTFGSGTRLTVV.

The chain recombines TRBV7-9 with TRBJ1-4; 10 bases match TRBD1. The ends lost 1 base at V and 8 bases at J; junction bases unmatched: 7. The CDR3 runs 16 residues. Germline V CDR1 and CDR2: SEHNR, FQNEAQ (reference sequence). The DNA of the CDR3 is TGTGCCAGCAGCTTAGGTTTTGGGACAGGGGAAGAAAAACTGTTTTTT. Encoded protein: CASSLGFGTGEEKLFF.

The rearrangement links TRBV30 to TRBJ1-2, with D perhaps matching TRBD1 (6 bases). CDR3 size: 14 residues. Germline V gene lookup returns CDR1 GTSNPN and CDR2 SVGIG (reference sequence). V lost 3 bases and J 5 bases, leaving 16 bases between the germline ends. The CDR3 spells CAWRTRGRGYGYTF. DNA for the CDR3: TGTGCCTGGAGGACCCGGGGCAGGGGTTATGGCTACACCTTC.

This clone was seen once. V gene TRBV7-2 combines with J gene TRBJ2-5, with 7 positions matching TRBD1. Losses at the gene ends were 5 bases for V and 4 bases for J; bases not matched to a gene: 7. This CDR3 comprises 14 residues. Germline loops: CDR1 SGHTA, CDR2 FQGNSA. The CDR3 nucleotides read TGTGCCAGCAGCCATCGACAGGGAAGAGAGACCCAGTACTTC. Translation: CASSHRQGRETQYF.

DNA of the CDR3: TGTGCCAGCAGCGTATTCGCTAGGGGGGGTGGCTATGGCTACACCTTC. It encodes CASSVFARGGGYGYTF. This chain uses TRBV9 with TRBJ1-2; the D gene is possibly TRBD1 (6 bases). The V and J ends lost 1 base and 4 bases respectively, with 17 bases between them. From germline, CDR1 is SGDLS and CDR2 YYNGEE. This CDR3 contains 16 residues.

V usage is TRBV15 and J usage is TRBJ1-5, with D maybe TRBD1 (6 bases). V gave up 8 bases and J gave up 0 bases, with 17 bases separating them. The germline V gene encodes CDR1 LNHNV and CDR2 YYDKDF (reference sequence). CDR3 length: 16 residues. The CDR3 bases are TGTGCCACCCGTCCACGGGTAGGGGGTAGCAATCAGCCCCAGCATTTT. Translating gives CATRPRVGGSNQPQHF.

This chain connects TRBV18 to TRBJ1-2; 11 bases line up with TRBD1. The CDR3 consists of 15 residues. V dropped 3 bases and J dropped 4; count of bases not matched to a gene: 4. Germline assignment: CDR1 KGHSH and CDR2 LQKENI. CDR3 in DNA: TGTGCCAGCTCACCCGGACAGGGGGCCGTCTATGGCTACACCTTC. This sequence encodes CASSPGQGAVYGYTF.

The chain recombines TRBV5-6 with TRBJ1-2; TRBD1 matches 9 bases. CDR3 length: 13 amino acids. Germline V gives CDR1 SGHDT, CDR2 YYEEEE. Unmatched junction bases numbered 5, after V lost 5 bases and J lost 6 bases. CDR3 coding DNA: TGTGCCAGCAGTCGGGACAGGGTTGATGGCTACACCTTC. Translating gives CASSRDRVDGYTF.

The chain links TRBV5-6 to TRBJ1-1; a possible D gene is TRBD1 (5 bases). The CDR3 has 15 residues. V gave up 0 bases and J gave up 4 bases, with 13 bases separating them. CDR1 and CDR2 from the germline V gene are SGHDT and YYEEEE. The DNA for the CDR3 is TGTGCCAGCAGCTTGGGCCGGGGGGGTGGCACTGAAGCTTTCTTT. This gives the protein CASSLGRGGGTEAFF.

The V gene is TRBV2, the J gene TRBJ2-1, with TRBD1 identical over 7 bases. Germline CDR1 reads SNHLY; CDR2 reads FYNNEI. Trimming removed 5 bases from V and 0 bases from J; junction bases left unmatched: 10. CDR3 length equals 17 residues. The CDR3 reads CASSLPGQPSSYNEQFF. CDR3 DNA sequence: TGTGCCAGCAGTCTTCCGGGACAGCCGAGCTCCTACAATGAGCAGTTCTTC.

The sample holds a few counts of this clone. The chain couples TRBV7-9 to TRBJ2-7; D gene uncertain. Germline-derived CDR1 and CDR2 are SEHNR and FQNEAQ (reference sequence). The length of the CDR3 is 14 residues. The V and J ends lost 0 bases and 3 bases respectively, with 9 bases between them. For the CDR3, the DNA is TGTGCCAGCAGCTTAGCCCACGTAGACTACGAGCAGTACTTC. Protein product: CASSLAHVDYEQYF.

The CDR3 region is CASRSTGRNYEQYF. The CDR3 DNA sequence: TGTGCCAGCCGTTCGACAGGCCGAAACTACGAGCAGTACTTC. V usage is TRBV6-5 and J usage is TRBJ2-7; D possibly corresponds to TRBD1 (6 bases). This CDR3 is built from 14 residues. The germline V gene encodes CDR1 MNHEY and CDR2 SVGAGI. Trimming removed 8 bases from V and 3 bases from J, with 17 bases in between.

The genes are TRBV2 and TRBJ1-2, with D perhaps matching TRBD1 (6 bases). The CDR3 runs to 15 residues. Germline CDR1 reads SNHLY; CDR2 reads FYNNEI. With 1 base removed from V and 5 bases from J, the gap between germline ends came to 14 bases. The CDR3 protein is CASSEGYRVGYGYTF. The DNA of the CDR3 is TGTGCCAGCAGTGAAGGGTACAGGGTTGGGTATGGCTACACCTTC. Complete variable domain (other parts from reference TRBV2 and TRBJ1-2): EPEVTQTPSHQVTQMGQEVILRCVPISNHLYFYWYRQILGQKVEFLVSFYNNEISEKSEIFDDQFSVERPDGSNFTLKIRSTKLEDSAMYFCASSEGYRVGYGYTFGSGTRLTVV.

The gene calls are TRBV12-5 and TRBJ2-1, with 11 bases matching TRBD2. Looked up from germline, CDR1 is LGHNT and CDR2 is FRNRAP. V was clipped by 1 base and J by 4 bases; unmatched bases: 3. The CDR3 covers 16 residues. The CDR3 sequence is CASGLAGTSGYNEQFF. CDR3 DNA: TGTGCTAGTGGTTTGGCAGGGACTAGCGGATACAATGAGCAGTTCTTC.